This T cell receptor beta chain was recorded in a study of T cells after yellow fever vaccination. For TCR, cDNA came from 5'RACE template switching, which added a universal primer site and UMIs. In TCRdb, the 5' RACE reads were re-called with MiXCR into one record per CDR3 protein. In the table there are about 340,000 distinct CDR3 sequences, around an eighth of which are singletons. In this sample, this clonotype turned up a few times. Germline CDR1 reads SGHRS; CDR2 reads YFSETQ. The CDR3 contains 15 residues. Trimming took 4 bases from V and 4 from J; bases not matched to a gene: 4. The chain recombines TRBV5-1 with TRBJ2-5; 13 bases fit TRBD2. This TCR came from a man aged 18 to 30 who received the YFV17D yellow fever vaccine. Source: CD4+ T cells sorted from PBMCs, taken 15 days after the yellow fever booster vaccination. The CDR3 DNA reads TGCGCCAGCAGCACTAGCGGGGGGGCTAGAGAGACCCAGTACTTC. Its protein is CASSTSGGARETQYF. Looking up the rest from reference TRBV5-1 and TRBJ2-5 gives the full variable domain: KAGVTQTPRYLIKTRGQQVTLSCSPISGHRSVSWYQQTPGQGLQFLFEYFSETQRNKGNFPGRFSGRQFSNSRSEMNVSTLELGDSALYLCASSTSGGARETQYFGPGTRLLVL.